Included here is one TCR beta chain sequence, with context. This clonotype was picked up many times. No antigen is known for it. No per-base quality is available; no much larger clone lies one base away. A patient counted as having stable Graves' hyperthyroidism if no progression to ophthalmopathy occurred over 18 months of follow-up. Hyperthyroidism patients were newly diagnosed, had a disease duration of under 2 months, and were aged 18 to 65 years. Patients with uncontrolled infections, other autoimmune diseases, pregnancy or lactation were excluded. Diagnoses were established on the basis of clinical symptoms, serum thyroxine and TRAb, thyroid ultrasound, and orbital computed tomography. PBMCs were isolated from 8 to 10 ml of fresh peripheral blood by Ficoll-Paque density gradient centrifugation. Total RNA was extracted using Trizol reagent, and RNA quality was assessed on an Agilent 2100 Bioanalyzer.

The TCR beta CDR3 regions were amplified from the RNA transcripts. For the first round of RT-PCR on the TCR CDR3, the HTBI primer set was used together with the Qiagen OneStep RT-PCR kit. A second multiplex PCR round built the libraries, followed by size selection and purification. Paired-end sequencing of the libraries was performed with 100 bp reads on an Illumina HiSeq2000. On the study's bioinformatics: Raw data were processed with SOAPnuke, discarding reads with adapters, uncalled bases, mean Phred below 15, or no exact constant-primer or identifier match. COPE v1.2.5 was used to merge high-quality paired reads, and clonotypes were defined as unique nucleotide sequences. MiTCR v1.1 was used to align clonotypes to the IMGT TRBV, TRBD and TRBJ reference segments. The analysis included only V-J combinations with a frequency above 0.0001, which together covered about 99% of the repertoires. The TCS score was defined as the ratio of F50 (clonal expansion) to E x V (chaos), calculated using BLOSUM62-based TCRdist between CDR3 peptides within each V-J. Welch's t-statistics and random forest reduced around 510 V-J features to 13, which were used in a naive Bayes classifier (R e1071). TCRdb passed the public sequencing reads through fastp at Q25 and MiXCR, retaining productive beta sequences. Each CDR3 protein gets just one entry, which takes the most common genes and DNA from the rows behind it. In this record, the V and J calls reflect TCRdb's handling and not the investigators' own analysis. This sample gives a few hundred thousand distinct CDR3 sequences in total; 15% to 19% of them show up just once. In total, the top ten clones hold 6.5% to 8% of the sample.

This sample was taken from a study of T cells in Graves' hyperthyroidism and ophthalmopathy (dated by TCRdb to the late 2010s). Turning to the overall study: Peripheral blood samples were taken at initial diagnosis, before any treatment was given. TCR V-J signatures able to tell the groups apart were searched for in a discovery cohort of 95 or so patients, of whom roughly 42 had Graves' ophthalmopathy and about 60 had stable Graves' hyperthyroidism. Prospective prediction of ophthalmopathy was tested in an independent validation cohort of 18 to 20 hyperthyroidism patients and 17 patients who later progressed to ophthalmopathy. The 75 to 100 discovery patients were randomly divided into training and test sets at a 7:3 ratio. The study also compared thyroid tissue and blood T-cell repertoires from more than five Graves' hyperthyroidism patients. Following sampling, methimazole starting at 30 mg daily was given to hyperthyroidism patients, and high-dose intravenous methylprednisolone was given to ophthalmopathy patients. The paper describes TCR Vbeta CDR3 sequencing of 120 to 150 peripheral blood samples, made up of 43 ophthalmopathy patients, approximately 73 hyperthyroidism patients and 17 progressor patients.

Broad study findings and their caveats: Blood samples also contained most of the expanded thyroid clonotypes (frequency above 0.001), which suggests that blood repertoires may reflect thyroid immune responses. A model built on a 13 V-J signature distinguished ophthalmopathy from stable hyperthyroidism, reaching approximately 89% sensitivity and about 81% specificity in cross-validation and 80%/75% in testing. During validation, the model predicted progression to ophthalmopathy a median of about 6.3 months ahead of onset, with roughly 65% sensitivity and less than 85% specificity. No statistical method was used to fix the sample size in advance, and group allocation was not hidden from the investigators.

The CDR3, from cysteine to phenylalanine, totals 14 residues. The sequence is cut down to CDR3 DNA, 42 bases in frame from base 1. The germline V gene specifies KGHSH as CDR1 and LQKENI as CDR2. V is trimmed back by 3 bases and J by 8 bases, and the junction contains 5 bases that no gene match accounts for. The sequence was collected from a woman under 40 with Graves' hyperthyroidism. What was sequenced was blood. The rearranged segments are TRBV18 and TRBJ1-4; 8 junctional bases match TRBD1. CDR3 protein: CASSPRTGIEKLFF. The DNA sequence reads TGTGCCAGCTCACCCAGGACAGGGATCGAAAAACTGTTTTTT. Reference TRBV18 and TRBJ1-4 proteins supply the regions before and after the CDR3; the full variable domain is: NAGVMQNPRHLVRRRGQEARLRCSPMKGHSHVYWYRQLPEEGLKFMVYLQKENIIDESGMPKERFSAEFPKEGPSILRIQQVVRGDSAAYFCASSPRTGIEKLFFGSGTQLSVL.